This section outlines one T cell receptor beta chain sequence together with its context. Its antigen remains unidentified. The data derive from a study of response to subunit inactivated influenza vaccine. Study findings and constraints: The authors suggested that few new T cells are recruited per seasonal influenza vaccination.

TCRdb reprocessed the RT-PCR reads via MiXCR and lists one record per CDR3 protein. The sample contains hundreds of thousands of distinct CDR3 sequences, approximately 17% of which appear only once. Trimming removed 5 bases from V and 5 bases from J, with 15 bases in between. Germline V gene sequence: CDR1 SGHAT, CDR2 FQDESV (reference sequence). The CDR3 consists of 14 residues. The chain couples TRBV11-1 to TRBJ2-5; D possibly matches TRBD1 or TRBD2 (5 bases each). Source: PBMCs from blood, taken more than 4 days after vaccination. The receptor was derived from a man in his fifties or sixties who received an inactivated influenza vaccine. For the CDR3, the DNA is TGTGCCAGCAGCGCCTCTAGAGGGGAGGAGACCCAGTACTTC. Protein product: CASSASRGEETQYF.